This TCR beta chain was recorded in a study of tissue T cells after allogeneic stem cell transplantation. With regard to this clone: Its antigen is undetermined. Gene names and germline match the mouse. The read comes to an end 1 residue before the CDR3 does, leaving the germline J gene to fill in the end.

Assay used: immunoSEQ multiplex PCR; TCRdb lists only in-frame clones, some missing. The repertoire holds more than 45,000 clones, with 65% to 80% as singletons. Study outcomes and limitations: Shared clones across patients were few; motif clustering revealed tissue-specific shared signatures. TCR repertoires tracked anatomic similarity, regardless of disease or transplant status.

The trim removed 1 base at V and 3 bases at J, leaving 2 bases unmatched. CDR3 length: 14 amino acids. Per the germline V gene, CDR1 is NNHNN and CDR2 is SYGAGS (reference sequence). This chain uses TRBV13-2 with TRBJ2-7; 9 positions match TRBD1. Sequenced material: sorted cells pooled from one or two spleens. This TCR was sampled from a pool of C57BL/6 mice in good health. CDR3 protein: CASGDTDRGYEQYF. The DNA read from the CDR3 is TGTGCCAGCGGTGATACGGACAGGGGCTATGAACAGTAC.